Below, 13 T cell receptor beta chains from the same sample are listed, as sequenced in a study of monozygotic twins with inflammatory bowel disease. From its re-call of the 5' RACE reads, TCRdb lists each CDR3 protein once, without DNA. This sample's clone table lists about 43,000 distinct CDR3 sequences. Sequences were obtained from blood. These receptors originate from a human donor with ulcerative colitis or Crohn's disease, or a healthy co-twin of an affected twin (not recorded which).

This chain links TRBV21-1 with TRBJ2-7; checking the TCRdb D call of TRBD2 is not possible without DNA. TRBV21-1 corresponds to a pseudogene. The CDR3 is made up of 16 amino acids. The CDR3 protein is CASSKDPPAASYEQYF.

V gene TRBV11-2 combines with J gene TRBJ2-7. The CDR3 spans 15 residues. In germline, CDR1 is SGHAT, CDR2 FQNNGV. CDR3 in amino acids: CASSQESEPTYEQYF.

The V and J genes are TRBV3-1 and TRBJ2-1. This CDR3 has 14 residues. The germline gives CDR1 LGHDT, CDR2 YNNKEL (reference sequence). CDR3 protein: CASRQIRSYNEQFF.

V is TRBV5-6 and J is TRBJ2-3; the TRBD1 assignment by TCRdb is unverifiable without DNA. The CDR3 is 14 amino acids. Germline assignment: CDR1 SGHDT and CDR2 YYEEEE. CDR3 in amino acids: CASNYRASTDTQYF. The variable domain in full, with the rest retrieved from reference TRBV5-6 and TRBJ2-3, is DAGVTQSPTHLIKTRGQQVTLRCSPKSGHDTVSWYQQALGQGPQFIFQYYEEEERQRGNFPDRFSGHQFPNYSSELNVNALLLGDSALYLCASNYRASTDTQYFGPGTRLTVL.

The chain is built from TRBV5-1 and TRBJ2-2; TCRdb indicates TRBD1, and absent DNA this call remains unverified. The CDR3 covers 14 residues. In germline, CDR1 is SGHRS, CDR2 YFSETQ. The CDR3 sequence is CASSWQGYTGELFF.

The rearrangement joins TRBV5-6 to TRBJ2-3; the TCRdb D gene call, TRBD1, has no DNA to confirm it. Germline CDR1 reads SGHDT; CDR2 reads YYEEEE. The CDR3 is made up of 16 amino acids. CDR3 region: CASSWPGQGVADTQYF. The full variable domain, rest sourced from reference TRBV5-6 and TRBJ2-3, is DAGVTQSPTHLIKTRGQQVTLRCSPKSGHDTVSWYQQALGQGPQFIFQYYEEEERQRGNFPDRFSGHQFPNYSSELNVNALLLGDSALYLCASSWPGQGVADTQYFGPGTRLTVL.

The gene calls are TRBV20-1 and TRBJ2-6. The CDR3 is 15 amino acids. The V gene's germline CDR1 is DFQATT and CDR2 SNEGSKA (reference sequence). The chain's CDR3 is CSASDQGSGANVLTF.

This sequence joins TRBV12-3 or TRBV12-4 and TRBJ2-7. The length of the CDR3 is 13 residues. The CDR3 region is CASSLGTTYEQYF.

The chain combines TRBV28 with TRBJ1-1. The CDR3 loop spans 11 amino acids. CDR1 is MDHEN, CDR2 SYDVKM, per germline. This CDR3 reads CASMSSGRAFF.

V gene TRBV20-1 combines with J gene TRBJ1-1. CDR1 and CDR2 from the germline V gene are DFQATT and SNEGSKA (reference sequence). The CDR3 consists of 14 residues. The CDR3 sequence: CSAPGRGGLAEAFF.

The chain carries TRBV5-1 and TRBJ1-1; the D gene TCRdb calls, TRBD1, cannot be checked with no DNA. CDR3 length equals 14 residues. The germline CDR1 and CDR2 sequences are SGHRS and YFSETQ. The CDR3 is CASSPGTGVSGAFF.

The V call is TRBV11-2, the J call TRBJ2-1; no DNA is available, so the TRBD2 call from TCRdb remains unchecked. Germline lookup yields CDR1 SGHAT and CDR2 FQNNGV. The CDR3 extends over 18 amino acids. CDR3: CASSLVRGGLAYNNEQFF.

This chain links TRBV7-8 with TRBJ2-7. This CDR3 comprises 13 residues. Germline V CDR1 and CDR2: SGHVS, FQNEAQ. The CDR3 protein is CASSRSQRYEQYF.